One and the same sample provided the 20 T cell receptor beta chains below, sequenced in a study of blood T cell repertoires in COVID-19. This table comes from immunoSEQ multiplex PCR, and its TCRdb copy is limited to in-frame clones, with some not included. The table lists about 97,000 clones, over 80% of them singletons, with over 5.5% in the top ten. The specimen was peripheral blood. These receptors were taken from a man aged 45-65 years with active COVID-19.

The CDR3 loop reads CASSQERRLPVEQYF. CDR3 in DNA: TGTGCCAGCAGCCAAGAAAGGAGGCTCCCAGTCGAGCAGTACTTC. The chain carries TRBV3-1 (or the pseudogene TRBV3-2) and TRBJ2-7; D may be TRBD2 (5 bases). V gave up 0 bases and J gave up 6 bases, with 15 bases separating them. The V gene's germline CDR1 is LGHDT and CDR2 YNNKEL (reference sequence). The CDR3 runs to 15 residues.

The genes are TRBV12-2 and TRBJ2-7; no check of the table's D call, TRBD1, against the DNA was made. TRBV12-2 is an annotated pseudogene. The CDR3 is 18 amino acids. CDR3 in DNA: TGTGCAAGTCGCTTAGGTCATCCACAGGGCTTTGGCGGATACGAGCAGTACTTC. This codes for CASRLGHPQGFGGYEQYF.

The chain carries TRBV5-1 and TRBJ2-2; unclear D gene. V was clipped by 5 bases and J by 1 base, with 12 bases between them. The CDR3 sequence is 15 residues long. The germline V gene has CDR1 SGHRS and CDR2 YFSETQ. The CDR3 spells CASSSTAGNTGELFF. As DNA, the CDR3 is TGCGCCAGCAGTTCCACGGCAGGGAACACCGGGGAGCTGTTTTTT.

V usage is TRBV5-1 and J usage is TRBJ1-2; D is uncertain. Germline CDR1 SGHRS, CDR2 YFSETQ. V was cut by 0 bases and J by 4 bases, with 7 bases left in between. The CDR3 covers 13 residues. The CDR3 loop reads CASSLGEAYGYTF. The CDR3 nucleotides read TGCGCCAGCAGCTTGGGTGAGGCCTATGGCTACACCTTC.

The sample holds a few counts of this clone. DNA for the CDR3: TGTGCCAGCAGCCGACAGGGGGACAATCAGCCCCAGCATTTT. It codes for CASSRQGDNQPQHF. The genes are TRBV7-9 and TRBJ1-5; 9 bases match TRBD1. Germline trimming cut 5 bases from V and 3 bases from J; bases unmatched to any gene: 2. This CDR3 region has 14 residues. Germline-derived CDR1 and CDR2 are SEHNR and FQNEAQ (reference sequence).

The V and J genes are TRBV7-6 and TRBJ2-1, with 10 bases aligning to TRBD2. V lost 5 bases and J lost 6; bases outside the gene matches: 10. The CDR3 has 16 amino acids. Germline V CDR1 and CDR2: SGHVS, FNYEAQ. The CDR3 region is CASSHPLAGQGNEQFF. CDR3 nucleotides: TGTGCCAGCAGCCACCCACTAGCGGGGCAGGGCAATGAGCAGTTCTTC.

The rearrangement uses TRBV2 and TRBJ1-2; 9 bases are a match to TRBD1. The CDR3 sequence is 13 residues long. V was pared by 6 bases and J by 5 bases, with 4 bases of the junction left unmatched. In germline, CDR1 is SNHLY, CDR2 FYNNEI. As DNA, the CDR3 is TGTGCCAGCAGGGGGACAGGGCCGTATGGCTACACCTTC. This codes for CASRGTGPYGYTF.

The V and J genes are TRBV6-5 and TRBJ1-1, with 8 bases lining up with TRBD1. CDR1 MNHEY and CDR2 SVGAGI come from the germline V gene. The CDR3 is 15 amino acids. V dropped 1 base and J dropped 4; count of bases not matched to a gene: 5. The CDR3 protein is CASSYLRQGTTEAFF. The DNA of the CDR3 is TGTGCCAGCAGTTACTTACGACAGGGGACCACTGAAGCTTTCTTT.

This sequence joins TRBV28 and TRBJ2-2; 8 bases map to TRBD2. CDR3 length equals 16 residues. Germline V gene lookup returns CDR1 MDHEN and CDR2 SYDVKM. DNA for the CDR3: TGTGCGGGCGGACGGGGCGGGAGGTTTAACACCGGGGAGCTGTTTTTT. Its protein is CAGGRGGRFNTGELFF.

The chain combines TRBV11-2 with TRBJ2-7; D is perhaps TRBD1 (6 bases). The germline V and J ends were trimmed by 5 bases and 1 base, with 12 bases remaining between them. CDR3 length: 14 residues. CDR1 and CDR2 from the germline V gene are SGHAT and FQNNGV. The CDR3 protein is CASSPGGLSYEQYF. CDR3 coding DNA: TGTGCCAGCAGCCCTGGGGGCCTATCCTACGAGCAGTACTTC.

The chain combines TRBV24-1 with TRBJ2-2; D might be TRBD1 (5 bases). Trimming removed 9 bases at V and 3 bases at J, with 13 bases between. This CDR3 has 14 residues. Germline-derived CDR1 and CDR2 are KGHDR and SFDVKD. CDR3 sequence: CATQSGRDTGELFF. Here the CDR3 DNA reads TGTGCCACCCAGTCCGGCAGGGACACCGGGGAGCTGTTTTTT.

This clone was counted once. The chain is built from TRBV28 and TRBJ1-2; TRBD1 is a possible D gene (5 bases). CDR3 length: 14 residues. Germline V CDR1 and CDR2: MDHEN, SYDVKM. Trimming cost V 6 bases and J 2 bases, with 13 bases left between them. CDR3 residues: CASSSSDSNYGYTF. CDR3 bases: TGTGCCAGCAGCTCCAGTGACAGCAACTATGGCTACACCTTC.

This chain connects TRBV27 to TRBJ2-7; 7 bases match TRBD2. V dropped 4 bases and J dropped 0; count of bases not matched to a gene: 6. Germline V gene lookup returns CDR1 MNHEY and CDR2 SMNVEV (reference sequence). The CDR3 is made up of 15 amino acids. For the CDR3, the DNA is TGTGCCAGCAGTTACCGGGGGGTCCCCTCCTACGAGCAGTACTTC. Protein product: CASSYRGVPSYEQYF.

This clone was observed a single time. The chain joins TRBV3-1 (or the pseudogene TRBV3-2) to TRBJ1-4; the match to TRBD1 covers 8 bases. The V gene's germline CDR1 is LGHDT and CDR2 YNNKEL (reference sequence). Trimming removed 4 bases from V and 2 bases from J; junction bases left unmatched: 9. The CDR3 has 17 amino acids. This chain's CDR3 is CASSLNRQGMTNEKLFF. CDR3 sequence (DNA): TGTGCCAGCAGCCTAAACCGACAGGGGATGACTAATGAAAAACTGTTTTTT.

The rearrangement uses TRBV27 and TRBJ1-1; D may be TRBD1 (5 bases). The CDR3 has 12 residues. Germline CDR1 MNHEY, CDR2 SMNVEV (reference sequence). V lost 6 bases to trimming and J lost 4 bases, with 9 bases between them. Written as DNA, the CDR3 is TGTGCCAGCAGCCGGGGGGGCACTGAAGCTTTCTTT. This codes for CASSRGGTEAFF.

The count of this clone is one. The chain joins TRBV5-6 to TRBJ2-4; the match to TRBD1 covers 8 bases. V was clipped by 3 bases and J by 0 bases; unmatched bases: 8. The germline V gene has CDR1 SGHDT and CDR2 YYEEEE. There are 17 residues in the CDR3. The CDR3 loop is CASSSDRGFIAKNIQYF. CDR3 in DNA: TGTGCCAGCAGCTCCGACAGGGGATTCATAGCCAAAAACATTCAGTACTTC.

The CDR3 region is CASSEDTGAINVLTF. The CDR3 nucleotides read TGTGCCAGCAGTGAAGACACAGGGGCCATCAACGTCCTGACTTTC. J is TRBJ2-6 and V is TRBV2, with 7 bases identical to TRBD1. CDR1 SNHLY and CDR2 FYNNEI come from the germline V gene. After removal of 1 base from V and 9 bases from J, the junction contained 6 bases not matched to a gene. The CDR3 extends over 15 amino acids.

V is TRBV7-2 and J is TRBJ1-1; 8 nucleotides line up with TRBD1. Germline trimming cut 5 bases from V and 4 bases from J; bases unmatched to any gene: 6. CDR1 SGHTA and CDR2 FQGNSA come from the germline V gene. The CDR3 runs 14 residues. The chain's CDR3 is CASSTTGGRTEAFF. The CDR3 region has the DNA TGTGCCAGCAGCACCACAGGGGGACGCACTGAAGCTTTCTTT.

The rearrangement uses TRBV2 and TRBJ1-5; D is undetermined. Trimming removed 8 bases from V and 6 bases from J, with 14 bases in between. Germline CDR1 reads SNHLY; CDR2 reads FYNNEI. The CDR3 is 13 amino acids. The chain's CDR3 is CASEPLAGQPQHF. The CDR3 DNA is TGTGCCAGCGAACCTTTAGCTGGTCAGCCCCAGCATTTT.

This chain links TRBV5-1 with TRBJ2-3; 14 nucleotides align to TRBD2. V lost 4 bases to trimming and J lost 0 bases; unmatched junction nucleotides: 4. Germline CDR1 and CDR2: SGHRS and YFSETQ. The CDR3 loop spans 17 amino acids. The CDR3 bases are TGCGCCAGCAGCACGGGACTAGCGGGAGTTAGCACAGATACGCAGTATTTT. Translation gives CASSTGLAGVSTDTQYF.